This T cell receptor (beta chain) originates from a study of blood T cell repertoires in COVID-19. Per the original data handling: Reference gene primer amplification in the assay estimated nucleated cell counts. The assay was immunoSEQ multiplex PCR, and TCRdb's table has in-frame clones only and misses some. That table supplies the V and J calls and clone size; D and trimming were determined from the DNA. The profile covers some 90,000 clones, with roughly 89% appearing a single time and 5.2% taken by the ten largest. This clone was counted between two and nine times. The sample holds other DNA sequences that translate to the same CDR3. CDR1 is SNHLY and CDR2 is FYNNEI in the germline V gene. The CDR3 consists of 14 residues. V lost 8 bases and J lost 1, with 12 bases in between.

This TCR was recovered from a woman aged 80 or older with active COVID-19. The sequencing sample was made of peripheral blood. The chain couples TRBV2 to TRBJ1-5; no firm D call. The CDR3 loop is CASSAVRSNQPQHF. The CDR3 bases are TGTGCCAGCTCGGCAGTCAGGAGCAATCAGCCCCAGCATTTT.